The present T cell receptor beta chain was sequenced within a study of control samples from healthy donors and cancer patients. Germline lookup yields CDR1 MNHNS and CDR2 SASEGT. The CDR3 runs to 15 residues. V was clipped by 0 bases and J by 4 bases, with 10 bases between them. Measured with immunoSEQ multiplex PCR; TCRdb has only the in-frame clones, and not every one. The table lists some 130,000 clones, 80% to 95% of them singletons, with about 2.7% in the top ten. This receptor was taken from a man aged 35-49 years in good health. Sequencing was performed on blood. The chain is built from TRBV6-1 and TRBJ2-1; a weak D match, TRBD1 (5 bases). The CDR3 nucleotides read TGTGCCAGCAGTGAAGCGGGGCACGGATACAATGAGCAGTTCTTC. It codes for CASSEAGHGYNEQFF.